Here is one T cell receptor beta chain with its context. The antigen remains undetermined. The data are from a study of T cell responses to AZD1222 COVID-19 vaccine. The overall study: Second-dose intervals near 4 or 12 weeks were combined.

The CDR3 runs 14 residues. Looked up from germline, CDR1 is LGHNT and CDR2 is FRNRAP. V dropped 1 base and J dropped 0 bases, with 4 bases sitting between them. Study-wide points: Sampling that yielded the repertoires occurred only after the peak T cell response. Donors, mostly white British, included more females; clonal diversity was possibly underestimated.

TCRdb's copy holds only in-frame clones and misses some; the assay was immunoSEQ multiplex PCR. The sample includes around 87,000 clones, roughly 90% of them seen just once. This clonotype was obtained from an adult in good health. This sequence joins TRBV12-5 and TRBJ2-1; D is unclear. The specimen was peripheral blood, collected on day 0 of AZD1222 vaccination. Written as DNA, the CDR3 is TGTGCTAGTGGTTTGGGGGGCTCCTACAATGAGCAGTTCTTC. Encoded protein: CASGLGGSYNEQFF.